Each of the 16 T cell receptor beta chains below was sequenced from the same sample in a study of cytomegalovirus exposure and HLA in healthy donors. PCR employed 60 Vbeta and 13 Jbeta primers. Here immunoSEQ multiplex PCR was the method, and the copy in TCRdb shows in-frame clones only, minus some. This sample has 100,000 or so clones, with around 15% found just once. Sequenced: PBMCs. The receptors stem from a female donor in good health and CMV-seronegative.

The J gene is TRBJ2-7, the V gene TRBV6-5; D may be TRBD2 (6 bases). Between the trimmed V and J ends, which lost 5 bases and 3 bases, there was a span of 17 bases. The germline CDR1 and CDR2 sequences are MNHEY and SVGAGI. The CDR3 extends over 15 amino acids. CDR3 DNA: TGTGCCAGCAGTCACCCATCGGGGGAAAGCTACGAGCAGTACTTC. It specifies CASSHPSGESYEQYF.

This clone came up a few times. At the DNA level, this CDR3 is encoded by other sequences in the same sample as well. The V and J genes are TRBV19 and TRBJ1-5; D is possibly TRBD1 (5 bases). V was cut by 3 bases and J by 2 bases, with 17 bases left in between. The CDR3 runs to 17 residues. The V gene's germline CDR1 is LNHDA and CDR2 SQIVND (reference sequence). In DNA form, the CDR3 reads TGTGCCAGTAGTATGTGGCAGGGCTTTGGAGGCAATCAGCCCCAGCATTTT. This encodes CASSMWQGFGGNQPQHF.

With regard to this clone: Other DNA sequences in this sample translate to the same CDR3. The chain couples TRBV27 to TRBJ1-5, with 7 bases lining up with TRBD1. Germline CDR1 and CDR2: MNHEY and SMNVEV (reference sequence). Trimming cost V 6 bases and J 3 bases; bases outside gene matches: 8. The CDR3 has 15 residues. CDR3 sequence reads: CASRIRQGINQPQHF. CDR3 nucleotides: TGTGCCAGCAGGATCAGACAGGGAATCAATCAGCCCCAGCATTTT.

The rearrangement links TRBV13 to TRBJ2-3, with TRBD2 matching 12 bases. Per germline, CDR1 PRHDT and CDR2 FYEKMQ (reference sequence). The CDR3 sequence is 17 residues long. The V and J ends lost 2 bases and 4 bases, in that order; junction bases with no gene match: 7. In DNA, the CDR3 is TGTGCCAGCAGCTTAAGGGCTAGCGGGGGGGTGGCAGATACGCAGTATTTT. Amino acids: CASSLRASGGVADTQYF.

This clone showed up just a few times. The chain employs TRBV30 and TRBJ1-2; unclear D gene. CDR1 and CDR2 from the germline V gene are GTSNPN and SVGIG (reference sequence). Trimming stripped 2 bases from V and 5 bases from J, with 6 bases between. This CDR3 spans 11 amino acids. CDR3 protein: CAWSPSYGYTF. CDR3 DNA: TGTGCCTGGAGTCCCTCTTATGGCTACACCTTC. The whole variable domain, filled in from reference TRBV30 and TRBJ1-2, reads SQTIHQWPATLVQPVGSPLSLECTVEGTSNPNLYWYRQAAGRGLQLLFYSVGIGQISSEVPQNLSASRPQDRQFILSSKKLLLSDSGFYLCAWSPSYGYTFGSGTRLTVV.

This clone occurred a few times. The chain uses TRBV19 and TRBJ1-2; 7 bases are shared with TRBD1. The CDR3 spans 12 residues. With V trimmed by 9 bases and J by 4 bases, 5 bases remained unmatched. The germline V gene encodes CDR1 LNHDA and CDR2 SQIVND (reference sequence). This chain's CDR3 is CASGTVGYGYTF. CDR3 nucleotide sequence: TGTGCCAGCGGGACAGTGGGCTATGGCTACACCTTC.

The V call is TRBV7-6, the J call TRBJ1-2; 9 bases fit TRBD1. The germline CDR1 and CDR2 sequences are SGHVS and FNYEAQ. Trimming at V came to 5 bases and at J to 9 bases, leaving 16 bases not matched to a gene. The CDR3 totals 16 residues. CDR3 in amino acids: CASSPTPGTGSSSYTF. CDR3 bases: TGTGCCAGCAGCCCGACGCCCGGGACAGGGTCGTCGAGCTACACCTTC.

This clone was counted between two and nine times. This chain uses TRBV4-3 with TRBJ2-3; 8 bases map to TRBD2. The CDR3 spans 16 residues. CDR1 is LGHNA, CDR2 YSLEER, per germline. Losses at the gene ends were 3 bases for V and 2 bases for J; bases not matched to a gene: 7. As DNA, the CDR3 is TGCGCCAGCAGCCAGTTGGCGGGGGGTTTCACAGATACGCAGTATTTT. This gives the protein CASSQLAGGFTDTQYF.

In its sample, this clone was seen a few times. The chain combines TRBV7-9 with TRBJ2-5, with 13 positions matching TRBD2. This CDR3 has 15 residues. In germline, CDR1 is SEHNR, CDR2 FQNEAQ (reference sequence). The V segment lost 5 bases and the J segment 5 bases; nucleotides outside the gene matches: 5. This CDR3 is CASSTSGGARETQYF. The CDR3 coding sequence is TGTGCCAGCAGCACTAGCGGGGGGGCGAGGGAGACCCAGTACTTC. Drawing the rest from reference TRBV7-9 and TRBJ2-5, the complete variable domain is DTGVSQNPRHKITKRGQNVTFRCDPISEHNRLYWYRQTLGQGPEFLTYFQNEAQLEKSRLLSDRFSAERPKGSFSTLEIQRTEQGDSAMYLCASSTSGGARETQYFGPGTRLLVL.

The genes are TRBV7-2 and TRBJ1-1; D unresolved. The CDR3 has 14 residues. Germline loops: CDR1 SGHTA, CDR2 FQGNSA. The V end lost 1 base, the J end lost 8 bases, and 14 bases lay between the germline ends. CDR3 coding DNA: TGTGCCAGCAGCTTAGGTGGGAGTAGGCGCGAAGCTTTCTTT. Protein product: CASSLGGSRREAFF.

In this sample, this clone turned up once. The rearrangement uses TRBV27 and TRBJ2-7, with 11 nucleotides matching TRBD2. V gave up 6 bases and J gave up 4 bases; unmatched junction bases: 8. CDR1 is MNHEY, CDR2 SMNVEV, per germline (reference sequence). The CDR3 contains 15 residues. CDR3 coding DNA: TGTGCCAGCAGACCAGGGACTAGCGGAAATTACGAGCAGTACTTC. Protein: CASRPGTSGNYEQYF.

The chain links TRBV7-2 to TRBJ2-3; 15 positions match TRBD2. CDR3 size: 16 residues. J was trimmed by 0 bases and V by 7 bases; bases with no gene match: 2. CDR1 is SGHTA, CDR2 FQGNSA, per germline. CDR3 coding DNA: TGTGCCAGCAACGGACTAGCGGGGGGGAGCACAGATACGCAGTATTTT. Amino acids: CASNGLAGGSTDTQYF.

This clone was observed a handful of times. The chain employs TRBV30 and TRBJ1-2; no clear D gene. V lost 2 bases, J lost 5 bases, and 12 bases lay in between. The CDR3 covers 13 residues. In germline, CDR1 is GTSNPN, CDR2 SVGIG (reference sequence). CDR3 DNA: TGTGCCTGGAGTTCGGGGAACTTATATGGCTACACCTTC. Its translation is CAWSSGNLYGYTF. Full variable domain (outside the CDR3, taken from reference TRBV30 and TRBJ1-2): SQTIHQWPATLVQPVGSPLSLECTVEGTSNPNLYWYRQAAGRGLQLLFYSVGIGQISSEVPQNLSASRPQDRQFILSSKKLLLSDSGFYLCAWSSGNLYGYTFGSGTRLTVV.

J is TRBJ2-5 and V is TRBV15; a weak D match, TRBD2 (6 bases). Germline values: CDR1 LNHNV, CDR2 YYDKDF (reference sequence). The CDR3 covers 16 residues. The ends were cut back, 5 bases at V and 4 bases at J, with 20 bases in the middle. CDR3 DNA: TGTGCCACCAGCCAGGCGGGCGGGATATCATCAGAGACCCAGTACTTC. Its protein product is CATSQAGGISSETQYF.

V is TRBV6-5 and J is TRBJ2-5, with D uncertain. V lost 6 bases and J 5 bases, leaving 13 bases between the germline ends. The germline CDR1 and CDR2 sequences are MNHEY and SVGAGI. This CDR3 has 13 amino acids. CDR3 loop: CASSKVPGETQYF. Here the CDR3 DNA reads TGTGCCAGCAGCAAGGTCCCCGGGGAGACCCAGTACTTC.

The chain combines TRBV4-3 with TRBJ2-1; 7 positions match TRBD1. Germline CDR1 is LGHNA and CDR2 is YSLEER. The CDR3 extends over 17 amino acids. The ends lost 1 base at V and 6 bases at J; junction bases unmatched: 12. This CDR3 reads CASSQASIKTGFNEQFF. The CDR3 coding sequence is TGCGCCAGCAGCCAAGCGAGTATTAAGACAGGGTTCAATGAGCAGTTCTTC.